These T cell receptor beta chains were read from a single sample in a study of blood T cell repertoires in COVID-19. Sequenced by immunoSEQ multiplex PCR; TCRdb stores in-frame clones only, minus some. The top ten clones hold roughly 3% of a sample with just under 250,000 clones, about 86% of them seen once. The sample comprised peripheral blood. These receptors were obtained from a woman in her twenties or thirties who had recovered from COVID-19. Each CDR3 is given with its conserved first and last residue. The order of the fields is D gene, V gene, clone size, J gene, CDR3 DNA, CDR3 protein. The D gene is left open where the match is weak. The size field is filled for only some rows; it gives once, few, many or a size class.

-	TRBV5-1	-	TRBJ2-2	TGCGCCAGCAGCTTGCAGGGGCAGAACACCGGGGAGCTGTTTTTT	CASSLQGQNTGELFF
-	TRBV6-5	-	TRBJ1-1	TGTGCCAGCAGTTGGGTCGGGATGAACACTGAAGCTTTCTTT	CASSWVGMNTEAFF
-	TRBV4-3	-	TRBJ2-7	TGCGCCAGCAGCCAAGACGGTGGGGGGACGCAGCAGTACTTC	CASSQDGGGTQQYF
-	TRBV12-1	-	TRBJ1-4	TGTGCCAGCAACGATAGGGGGCCGGGTGAAAAACTGTTTTTT	CASNDRGPGEKLFF
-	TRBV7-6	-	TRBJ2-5	TGTGCCAGCAGCTTATCGCGGATACAAGAGACCCAGTACTTC	CASSLSRIQETQYF
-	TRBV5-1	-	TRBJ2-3	TGCGCCAGCAGCTTGACGGGGAGCACAGATACGCAGTATTTT	CASSLTGSTDTQYF
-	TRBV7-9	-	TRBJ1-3	TGTGCCAGCAGCTCGATCTCCTCGGACAGTCCCTCTGGAAACACCATATATTTT	CASSSISSDSPSGNTIYF
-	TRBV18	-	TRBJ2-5	TGTGCCAGCTCACCTACTACGGGGGAAGAGACCCAGTACTTC	CASSPTTGEETQYF
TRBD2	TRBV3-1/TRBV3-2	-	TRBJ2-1	TGTGCCAGCAGTCGAAGCGGGGGGGCCCTCCACAATGAGCAGTTCTTC	CASSRSGGALHNEQFF
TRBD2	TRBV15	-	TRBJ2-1	TGTGCCACCTCTAGCGGGGTGGGTCCCTACAATGAGCAGTTCTTC	CATSSGVGPYNEQFF
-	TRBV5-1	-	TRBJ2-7	TGCGCCAGCAGCACCCTCGGAGGGAGCGAGCAGTACTTC	CASSTLGGSEQYF
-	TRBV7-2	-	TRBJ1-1	TGTGCCAGCAGCTTAGCGTCGGGGAGAGAAGCTTTCTTT	CASSLASGREAFF
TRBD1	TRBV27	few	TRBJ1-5	TGTGCCAGCAGTGTCTGGACAGGGCAAGAACCCAATCAGCCCCAGCATTTT	CASSVWTGQEPNQPQHF
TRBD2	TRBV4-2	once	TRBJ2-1	TGTGCCAGCAGCCAAGTTTTGGCTAGCGGGGGGGTTTCCAATGAGCAGTTCTTC	CASSQVLASGGVSNEQFF
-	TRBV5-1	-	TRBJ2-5	TGCGCCAGCAGCCACTCGCGAGGCGGGGAAGAGACCCAGTACTTC	CASSHSRGGEETQYF